This T cell receptor beta chain was retrieved from a study of vaccination and CD4 T cells after COVID-19. Study-level results: The study sampled relatively few convalescent patients and omitted early post-infection timepoints. Going from approximately 21 to 38, median SARS-CoV-2-reactive clonotypes did not rise significantly.

Sample treatment: roughly 10-day PBMC culture with coronavirus spike peptide pools or control peptides (ViraFEST assay). Peptide pool stimulation in ViraFEST expanded antigen-specific T cells, whose TCRs were then sequenced. Healthy recipients of the vaccine lacked prior SARS-CoV-2 infection, as demonstrated by nucleocapsid antibodies that were negative both before and after vaccination. With the Oncomine TCR Beta short-read assay, DNA from cultured CD4+ T cells was sequenced. From the PCR reads, TCRdb called clonotypes with MiXCR, one entry per CDR3 protein. The data contain about 20,000 distinct CDR3 sequences, 78% of them singletons. V lost 5 bases to trimming and J lost 1 base; unmatched junction nucleotides: 4. CDR1 MNHNS and CDR2 SASEGT come from the germline V gene. The CDR3 is 15 amino acids. A word on this clonotype: The antigen is unknown.

J is TRBJ1-5 and V is TRBV6-1; 8 positions agree with TRBD1. The receptor comes from a human donor who received a COVID-19 vaccine. Sequenced here: CD4+ T cells from blood, cultured in vitro, sampled after SARS-CoV-2 vaccination. CDR3 sequence reads: CASSQTGDSNQPQHF. The CDR3 nucleotides read TGTGCCAGCAGTCAGACAGGGGACAGCAATCAGCCCCAGCATTTT.